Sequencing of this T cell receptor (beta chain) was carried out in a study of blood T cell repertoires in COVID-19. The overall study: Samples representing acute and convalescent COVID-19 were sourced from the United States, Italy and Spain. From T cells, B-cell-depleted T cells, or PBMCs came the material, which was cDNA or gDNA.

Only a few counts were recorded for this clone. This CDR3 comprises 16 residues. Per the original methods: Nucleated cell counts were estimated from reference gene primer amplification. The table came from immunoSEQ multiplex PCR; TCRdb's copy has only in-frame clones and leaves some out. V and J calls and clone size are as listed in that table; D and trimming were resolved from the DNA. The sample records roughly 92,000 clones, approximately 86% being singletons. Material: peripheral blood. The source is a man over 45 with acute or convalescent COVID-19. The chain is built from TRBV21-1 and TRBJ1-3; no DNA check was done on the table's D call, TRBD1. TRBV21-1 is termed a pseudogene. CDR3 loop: CASSPGRQSSGNTIYF. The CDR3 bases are TGTGCCAGCAGCCCCGGACGACAGAGCTCTGGAAACACCATATATTTT.